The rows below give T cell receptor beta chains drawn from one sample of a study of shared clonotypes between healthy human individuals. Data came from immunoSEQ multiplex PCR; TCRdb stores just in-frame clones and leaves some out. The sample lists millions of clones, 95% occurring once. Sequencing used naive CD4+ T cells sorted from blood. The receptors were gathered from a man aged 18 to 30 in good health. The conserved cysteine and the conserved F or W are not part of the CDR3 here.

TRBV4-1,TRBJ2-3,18,ASSQEPGASGRASTDTQY
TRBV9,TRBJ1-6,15,ASSKGGQGAKESPLH
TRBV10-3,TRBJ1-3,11,AISDRVGNTIY
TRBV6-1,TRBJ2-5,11,ASRGTVGKTQY
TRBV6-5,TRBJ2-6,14,ASSYSVRGGANVLT
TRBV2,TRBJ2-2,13,ASSETGGHTGELF
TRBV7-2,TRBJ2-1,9,ASSLNQGQF
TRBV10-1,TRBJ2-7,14,ASRVRETFPSYEQY
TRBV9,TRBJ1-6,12,ASSVATNNSPLH
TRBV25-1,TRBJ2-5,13,ASSEKKGREETQY